A single sample gave rise to the 16 T cell receptor beta chains below, sequenced in a study of T cells expressing NK-cell markers. TCRdb re-called the 5' RACE reads and shows each CDR3 protein once, DNA omitted. The table for this sample gives about 380,000 distinct CDR3 sequences. The specimen was blood T cells: a sorted CD56 or NKG2C T cell subset, CD4+ or CD8+ T cells, or bulk PBMC T cells (not recorded which). The receptors here all came from a man aged 18-70 years in good health.

The CDR3 protein is CASRSTGDSGANVLTF. The V call is TRBV2, the J call TRBJ2-6. Germline assignment: CDR1 SNHLY and CDR2 FYNNEI. The CDR3 is made up of 16 amino acids.

The chain combines TRBV6-5 with TRBJ1-2; lacking DNA, the TRBD1 call made by TCRdb goes unchecked. This CDR3 region has 15 residues. CDR1 is MNHEY and CDR2 is SVGAGI in the germline V gene. The CDR3 is CASSYGLRGDYGYTF.

The chain is built from TRBV27 and TRBJ1-2; TCRdb gives TRBD1 as the D gene, but with no DNA this cannot be confirmed. Per the germline V gene, CDR1 is MNHEY and CDR2 is SMNVEV (reference sequence). The CDR3 extends over 13 amino acids. CDR3 amino acids: CASSSRRLGGYTF.

The J gene is TRBJ2-7, the V gene TRBV27; checking the TCRdb D call of TRBD1 is not possible without DNA. Germline V gives CDR1 MNHEY, CDR2 SMNVEV (reference sequence). There are 14 residues in the CDR3. The CDR3 region is CASRWDTLSYEQYF.

The chain combines TRBV29-1 with TRBJ1-3. The germline CDR1 and CDR2 sequences are SQVTM and ANQGSEA. This CDR3 contains 13 residues. This chain's CDR3 is CSGLRGSGNTIYF.

The chain carries TRBV15 and TRBJ1-5. The CDR3 contains 20 residues. Germline CDR1 LNHNV, CDR2 YYDKDF (reference sequence). This CDR3 is CATSRDNFLTAVITNQPQHF.

The gene calls are TRBV6-6 and TRBJ2-7; TCRdb names TRBD1, which stays unverified in the absence of DNA. This CDR3 has 12 residues. CDR1 is MNHNY and CDR2 is SVGAGI in the germline V gene (reference sequence). The CDR3 loop reads CASTDGTYEQYF.

The J gene is TRBJ2-5, the V gene TRBV11-1. Germline V lookup: CDR1 SGHAT, CDR2 FQDESV (reference sequence). This CDR3 comprises 13 residues. The CDR3: CASSPDSWETQYF.

The gene calls are TRBV5-6 and TRBJ2-5; checking the TCRdb D call of TRBD1 is not possible without DNA. CDR1 is SGHDT and CDR2 is YYEEEE in the germline V gene. The CDR3 sequence is 19 residues long. The CDR3 loop is CASSSLRQGFIVLQETQYF.

This sequence joins TRBV5-6 and TRBJ1-2; as DNA is missing, the TRBD1 call by TCRdb cannot be tested. CDR3 size: 16 residues. Germline values: CDR1 SGHDT, CDR2 YYEEEE. The CDR3 spells CASTPRPPGLNLGYTF. Combining the CDR3 with reference TRBV5-6 and TRBJ1-2 gives the whole variable domain DAGVTQSPTHLIKTRGQQVTLRCSPKSGHDTVSWYQQALGQGPQFIFQYYEEEERQRGNFPDRFSGHQFPNYSSELNVNALLLGDSALYLCASTPRPPGLNLGYTFGSGTRLTVV.

This chain joins TRBV5-1 and TRBJ2-1; TCRdb selects TRBD1, and the lack of DNA leaves this call unchecked. CDR1 and CDR2 (germline): SGHRS, YFSETQ. The CDR3 sequence is 18 residues long. The CDR3 sequence is CASSLRPGLTGGVNEQFF.

The gene calls are TRBV15 and TRBJ1-6; checking the TCRdb D call of TRBD1 is not possible without DNA. In germline, CDR1 is LNHNV, CDR2 YYDKDF (reference sequence). The CDR3 totals 12 residues. Here the CDR3 reads CATRTENSPLHF.

This CDR3 is CASSFRAAKNTEAFF. The genes are TRBV12-3 or TRBV12-4 and TRBJ1-1. The CDR3 extends over 15 amino acids.

The chain is built from TRBV27 and TRBJ1-1; there is no DNA to check the TCRdb D call of TRBD1. The germline V gene encodes CDR1 MNHEY and CDR2 SMNVEV (reference sequence). CDR3 size: 14 residues. The CDR3 reads CASIPGGSGTEAFF.

This rearrangement joins TRBV9 to TRBJ2-3; TCRdb's D call, TRBD2, is unchecked because there is no DNA. Germline-derived CDR1 and CDR2 are SGDLS and YYNGEE. The CDR3 contains 15 residues. CDR3 residues: CASSVDTSARDTQYF.

The chain recombines TRBV6-5 with TRBJ1-1. Germline values: CDR1 MNHEY, CDR2 SVGAGI. CDR3 length: 15 amino acids. CDR3 sequence: CASSYSRRQNTEAFF.